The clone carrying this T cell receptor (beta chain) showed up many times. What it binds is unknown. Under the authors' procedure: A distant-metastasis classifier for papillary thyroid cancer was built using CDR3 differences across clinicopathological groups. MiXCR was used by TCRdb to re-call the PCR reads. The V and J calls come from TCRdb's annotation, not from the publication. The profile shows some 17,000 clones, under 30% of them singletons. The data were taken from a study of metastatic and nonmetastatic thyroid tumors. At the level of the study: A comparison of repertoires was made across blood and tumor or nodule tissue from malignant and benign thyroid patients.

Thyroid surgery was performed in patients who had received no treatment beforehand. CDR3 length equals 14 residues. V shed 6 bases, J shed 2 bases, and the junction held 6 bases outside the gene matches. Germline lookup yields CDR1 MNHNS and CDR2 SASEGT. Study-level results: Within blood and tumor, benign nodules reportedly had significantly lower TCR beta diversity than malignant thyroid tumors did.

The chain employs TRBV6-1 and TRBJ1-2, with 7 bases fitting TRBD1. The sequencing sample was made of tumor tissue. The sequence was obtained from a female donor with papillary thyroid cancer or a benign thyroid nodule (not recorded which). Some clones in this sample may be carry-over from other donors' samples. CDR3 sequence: CASRPTGTNYGYTF. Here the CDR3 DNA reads TGTGCCAGCAGGCCGACAGGGACCAACTATGGCTACACCTTC.